This T cell receptor beta chain was sequenced for a study of blood T cells in healthy people across ages. Study-level information: Capturing about one barcoded beta molecule per two T cells was achieved by template switching. Study-level findings and limits: As naive T cell percentage varied, TCR beta diversity correlated strongly with it.

Approximately 10 milliliters was the volume of peripheral blood drawn from each donor. The V gene's germline CDR1 is MGHDK and CDR2 SYGVNS. V lost 1 base, J lost 2 bases, and 7 bases stayed unmatched. The CDR3 extends over 17 amino acids. Together with a sample-barcoded 5' primer, a J-beta primer mix was included in a second PCR lasting 7 to 11 cycles. Through a template-switch adaptor with 12 random nucleotides, each cDNA molecule received a tag. TCRdb re-analysed the 5' RACE reads in MiXCR, keeping a single row per CDR3 protein. The table records some 1.7 million distinct CDR3 sequences, approximately 30% of them present only once. This clonotype was recorded many times. Its antigen is as yet unknown.

The receptor was isolated from a woman aged 25 to 45 in good health. The V gene is TRBV25-1, the J gene TRBJ2-7; 11 nucleotides line up with TRBD1. Sequenced: blood. In DNA, the CDR3 is TGTGCCAGCAGTGAATTGGAGGGACAGGGGGTCCCCTACGAGCAGTACTTC. This codes for CASSELEGQGVPYEQYF.